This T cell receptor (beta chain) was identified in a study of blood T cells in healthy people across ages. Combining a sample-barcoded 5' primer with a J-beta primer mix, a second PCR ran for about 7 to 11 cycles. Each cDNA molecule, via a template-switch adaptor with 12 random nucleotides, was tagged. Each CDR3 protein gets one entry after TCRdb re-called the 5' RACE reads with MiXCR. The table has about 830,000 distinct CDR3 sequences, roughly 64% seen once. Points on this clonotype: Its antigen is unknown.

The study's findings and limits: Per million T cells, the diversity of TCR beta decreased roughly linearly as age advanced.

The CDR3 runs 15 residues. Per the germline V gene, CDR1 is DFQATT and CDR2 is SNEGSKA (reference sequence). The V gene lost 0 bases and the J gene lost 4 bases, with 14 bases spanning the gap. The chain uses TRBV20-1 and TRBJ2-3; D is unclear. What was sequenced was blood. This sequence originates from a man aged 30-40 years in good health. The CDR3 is CSARDEARSADTQYF. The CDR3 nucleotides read TGCAGTGCTAGAGATGAAGCCCGCAGTGCAGATACGCAGTATTTT.